Reported below is one T cell receptor (beta chain). This table comes from immunoSEQ multiplex PCR, and its TCRdb copy is limited to in-frame clones, with some not included. This table has roughly 30,000 clones, more than 85% appearing once. The source of the sample is a study of T cells in tuberculosis. Germline V CDR1 and CDR2: MNHEY, SMNVEV (reference sequence). Trimming removed 0 bases at V and 5 bases at J, with 7 bases between. This CDR3 spans 13 amino acids. V is TRBV27 and J is TRBJ2-5; possibly TRBD2 for D (6 bases). Sample: PBMCs. The sequence derives from a donor aged 10 to 29 with latent tuberculosis or without tuberculosis infection. Here the CDR3 reads CASSLSLAETQYF. In DNA form, the CDR3 reads TGTGCCAGCAGTTTATCGCTAGCGGAGACCCAGTACTTC.